Following are 32 T cell receptor beta chains from one sample sequenced in a study of shared clonotypes between healthy human individuals. As defined, naive CD8 cells were CD45RO-negative and positively selected for CCR7, with terminally differentiated effector memory CD45RA+ cells excluded. The data were produced by immunoSEQ multiplex PCR, yet TCRdb's version contains in-frame clones alone and is incomplete. The sample gives around 1.9 million clones, around 93% of which show up once; around 1.8% is in the top ten. The sequencing input was naive CD8+ T cells from PBMCs. The receptors derive from a man in his late teens or twenties in good health. Some clones in this sample may be carry-over from other donors' samples.

This chain joins TRBV15 and TRBJ1-2; 10 positions match TRBD1. V lost 5 bases to trimming and J lost 4 bases; unmatched junction nucleotides: 13. The length of the CDR3 is 17 residues. The germline V gene has CDR1 LNHNV and CDR2 YYDKDF (reference sequence). The CDR3 spells CATSGDRGPASTYGYTF. CDR3 in DNA: TGTGCCACCAGCGGCGACAGGGGGCCCGCATCAACCTATGGCTACACCTTC.

V gene TRBV27 combines with J gene TRBJ2-3; D tentatively reads TRBD1 or TRBD2 (5 bases each). Trimming took off 6 bases at V and 2 bases at J, with 21 bases between the two ends. The length of the CDR3 is 17 residues. Germline V gene lookup returns CDR1 MNHEY and CDR2 SMNVEV (reference sequence). CDR3 coding DNA: TGTGCCAGCAGCTCATTAGTCGGCCGGGACGACACAGATACGCAGTATTTT. Amino acid sequence: CASSSLVGRDDTDTQYF.

The chain has TRBV28 and TRBJ2-7; D is unresolved. CDR1 and CDR2 (germline): MDHEN, SYDVKM. The V gene lost 7 bases and the J gene lost 0 bases, with 13 bases spanning the gap. CDR3 length equals 14 residues. The DNA for the CDR3 is TGTGCCAGCACTCTTAGGGCCACCTCCTACGAGCAGTACTTC. This translates into CASTLRATSYEQYF. Full variable domain (missing parts from reference TRBV28 and TRBJ2-7): DVKVTQSSRYLVKRTGEKVFLECVQDMDHENMFWYRQDPGLGLRLIYFSYDVKMKEKGDIPEGYSVSREKKERFSLILESASTNQTSMYLCASTLRATSYEQYFGPGTRLTVT.

This sequence joins TRBV5-1 and TRBJ2-1, with TRBD2 as a possible D gene (6 bases). Trimming cost V 7 bases and J 8 bases, with 13 bases left between them. The CDR3 length is 12 residues. Germline values: CDR1 SGHRS, CDR2 YFSETQ. The CDR3 protein is CASGGTVDEQFF. The CDR3 coding sequence is TGCGCCAGCGGCGGGACTGTCGATGAGCAGTTCTTC.

V is TRBV10-3 and J is TRBJ1-4, with D perhaps TRBD1 (5 bases). Germline values: CDR1 ENHRY, CDR2 SYGVKD. V gave up 3 bases and J gave up 6 bases, with 14 bases separating them. The CDR3 is made up of 15 amino acids. The CDR3 DNA sequence: TGTGCCATCAGTGACCGGGGGTCTTTCGATGAAAAACTGTTTTTT. It encodes CAISDRGSFDEKLFF.

V gene TRBV7-9 combines with J gene TRBJ2-7, with TRBD2 matching 7 bases. The CDR3 extends over 15 amino acids. Germline lookup yields CDR1 SEHNR and CDR2 FQNEAQ (reference sequence). V was pared by 5 bases and J by 5 bases, with 12 bases of the junction left unmatched. CDR3 protein: CASSPRGDLRNEQYF. CDR3 DNA sequence: TGTGCCAGCAGCCCCCGGGGGGATCTCAGGAACGAGCAGTACTTC.

The chain employs TRBV14 and TRBJ1-2; 11 positions match TRBD1. Germline trimming cut 7 bases from V and 5 bases from J; bases unmatched to any gene: 9. This CDR3 contains 15 residues. Germline V gene sequence: CDR1 SGHDN, CDR2 FVKESK. CDR3 region: CASTPRTGGGYGYTF. The DNA of the CDR3 is TGTGCCAGCACCCCTCGGACAGGGGGCGGGTATGGCTACACCTTC.

The chain has TRBV6-4 and TRBJ2-6; D unclear. CDR3 length: 15 residues. Germline lookup yields CDR1 MRHNA and CDR2 SNTAGT. V shed 2 bases and J shed 3 bases, with 8 bases lying between them. The CDR3 sequence: CASSDGRSGANVLTF. In DNA form, the CDR3 reads TGTGCCAGCAGTGACGGCAGGAGTGGGGCCAACGTCCTGACTTTC.

This clone was detected only once. The CDR3 is CASTSPGLAGVNEQFF. CDR3 sequence (DNA): TGTGCCAGTACCTCCCCAGGACTAGCGGGAGTGAATGAGCAGTTCTTC. The chain is built from TRBV19 and TRBJ2-1; TRBD2 aligns across 13 bases. The CDR3 runs to 16 residues. J lost 7 bases, V lost 7 bases, and 10 bases had no gene match. Germline CDR1 and CDR2: LNHDA and SQIVND (reference sequence).

The chain employs TRBV25-1 and TRBJ2-1; TRBD2 matches 10 bases. V gave up 2 bases and J gave up 12 bases; unmatched junction bases: 4. CDR3 length equals 13 residues. Germline V gene sequence: CDR1 MGHDK, CDR2 SYGVNS. DNA of the CDR3: TGTGCCAGCAGTGAACTAGCGGGAGCGAGGCAGTTCTTC. It translates to CASSELAGARQFF.

This chain uses TRBV4-2 with TRBJ2-7; TRBD2 aligns across 14 bases. Unmatched junction bases numbered 12, after V lost 0 bases and J lost 2 bases. Germline CDR1 is LGHNA and CDR2 is YNFKEQ. The CDR3 sequence is 20 residues long. CDR3 amino acids: CASSQDRTSGRIFGTYEQYF. CDR3 bases: TGTGCCAGCAGCCAAGATCGGACTAGCGGGAGGATCTTTGGGACCTACGAGCAGTACTTC.

The chain employs TRBV7-9 and TRBJ2-4; a possible D gene is TRBD1 (5 bases). The CDR3 consists of 15 residues. V lost 1 base to trimming and J lost 0 bases, with 7 bases between them. CDR1 and CDR2 from the germline V gene are SEHNR and FQNEAQ (reference sequence). In DNA form, the CDR3 reads TGTGCCAGCAGCTTAGGACAGCCAGCCAAAAACATTCAGTACTTC. Protein: CASSLGQPAKNIQYF.

The rearrangement joins TRBV15 to TRBJ1-5, with 7 bases aligning to TRBD1. This CDR3 has 15 residues. J was trimmed by 4 bases and V by 0 bases; bases with no gene match: 3. The germline CDR1 and CDR2 sequences are LNHNV and YYDKDF (reference sequence). The CDR3 DNA is TGTGCCACCAGCAGAGAAGGACAGGCTAATCAGCCCCAGCATTTT. Translating gives CATSREGQANQPQHF.

The V and J genes are TRBV5-6 and TRBJ2-4; no definite D call. V gave up 0 bases and J gave up 2 bases, with 6 bases separating them. The germline gives CDR1 SGHDT, CDR2 YYEEEE. There are 14 residues in the CDR3. CDR3 protein: CASSLGSSKNIQYF. The CDR3 nucleotides are TGTGCCAGCAGCTTGGGCAGCTCCAAAAACATTCAGTACTTC. Combining the CDR3 with reference TRBV5-6 and TRBJ2-4 gives the whole variable domain DAGVTQSPTHLIKTRGQQVTLRCSPKSGHDTVSWYQQALGQGPQFIFQYYEEEERQRGNFPDRFSGHQFPNYSSELNVNALLLGDSALYLCASSLGSSKNIQYFGAGTRLSVL.

The chain employs TRBV7-3 and TRBJ2-1; 9 bases line up with TRBD2. This CDR3 has 15 amino acids. CDR1 is SGHTA, CDR2 FQGTGA, per germline. V shed 2 bases and J 6 bases; nucleotides not matched to a gene: 5. CDR3 protein: CASSLASGIGNEQFF. The CDR3 coding sequence is TGTGCCAGCAGCTTAGCTAGCGGGATCGGCAATGAGCAGTTCTTC.

The V gene is TRBV29-1, the J gene TRBJ2-1; D call uncertain. The CDR3 consists of 14 residues. The V gene lost 8 bases and the J gene lost 7 bases, with 21 bases spanning the gap. CDR1 SQVTM and CDR2 ANQGSEA come from the germline V gene. The CDR3 loop is CSPVGAATWNEQFF. CDR3 sequence (DNA): TGCAGCCCAGTGGGCGCGGCCACCTGGAATGAGCAGTTCTTC.

The V gene is TRBV4-1, the J gene TRBJ2-7, with 15 positions matching TRBD2. V lost 1 base and J lost 0; bases outside the gene matches: 10. The germline V gene encodes CDR1 MGHRA and CDR2 YSYEKL. The CDR3 runs 20 residues. The CDR3 reads CASSQVTGTSGRIFSYEQYF. CDR3 coding DNA: TGCGCCAGCAGCCAAGTTACCGGGACTAGCGGGAGGATATTCTCCTACGAGCAGTACTTC.

The rearrangement uses TRBV13 and TRBJ2-7; D gene uncertain. Germline V gene sequence: CDR1 PRHDT, CDR2 FYEKMQ (reference sequence). Trimming left V 4 bases short and J 6 bases short, with 7 bases between. This CDR3 has 11 residues. As DNA, the CDR3 is TGTGCCAGCAGCTCGTCGGTCGAGCAGTACTTC. It translates to CASSSSVEQYF.

This chain uses TRBV5-5 with TRBJ2-7; no definite D call. The germline V and J ends were trimmed by 2 bases and 0 bases, with 9 bases remaining between them. The CDR3 runs 14 residues. Germline V gene data show CDR1 as SGHKS and CDR2 as YYEKEE (reference sequence). CDR3 sequence reads: CASSFSQDSYEQYF. The CDR3 bases are TGTGCCAGCAGCTTTAGTCAGGACTCCTACGAGCAGTACTTC.

The chain couples TRBV9 to TRBJ2-5, with 9 bases identical to TRBD1. The CDR3 loop spans 15 amino acids. Per germline, CDR1 SGDLS and CDR2 YYNGEE. The V and J ends lost 3 bases and 3 bases, in that order; junction bases with no gene match: 6. CDR3 nucleotide sequence: TGTGCCAGCAGCGCCCGGACAGGGGACGAAGAGACCCAGTACTTC. This gives the protein CASSARTGDEETQYF.

This chain joins TRBV10-3 and TRBJ2-1, with TRBD2 matching over 8 bases. Germline trimming cut 7 bases from V and 8 bases from J; bases unmatched to any gene: 10. The CDR3 is 14 residues long. CDR1 is ENHRY and CDR2 is SYGVKD in the germline V gene. CDR3 nucleotides: TGTGCCATCAAGACGCGGGAGGTTACGGATGAGCAGTTCTTC. This codes for CAIKTREVTDEQFF.

The V gene is TRBV29-1, the J gene TRBJ2-5; tentatively, D is TRBD1 (6 bases). The germline V and J ends were trimmed by 6 bases and 4 bases, with 15 bases remaining between them. Germline V gene lookup returns CDR1 SQVTM and CDR2 ANQGSEA. The CDR3 loop spans 13 amino acids. CDR3 amino acids: CSVVAGAGETQYF. In DNA, the CDR3 is TGCAGCGTGGTGGCAGGGGCGGGAGAGACCCAGTACTTC. Variable domain in full (rest from reference TRBV29-1 and TRBJ2-5): SAVISQKPSRDICQRGTSLTIQCQVDSQVTMMFWYRQQPGQSLTLIATANQGSEATYESGFVIDKFPISRPNLTFSTLTVSNMSPEDSSIYLCSVVAGAGETQYFGPGTRLLVL.

The J gene is TRBJ1-2, the V gene TRBV28, with TRBD1 matching 9 bases. The CDR3 is 17 amino acids. The V segment lost 1 base and the J segment 3 bases; nucleotides outside the gene matches: 9. Germline-derived CDR1 and CDR2 are MDHEN and SYDVKM. CDR3 sequence (DNA): TGTGCCAGCAGTTTATTTAGGCTGGGGACAGGGCACTATGGCTACACCTTC. Amino acid sequence: CASSLFRLGTGHYGYTF.

With regard to this clone: The sample has other DNA sequences that encode this CDR3 too. The chain employs TRBV13 and TRBJ2-7; 8 positions match TRBD1. V shed 5 bases and J 3 bases; nucleotides not matched to a gene: 3. Germline loops: CDR1 PRHDT, CDR2 FYEKMQ (reference sequence). The CDR3 extends over 13 amino acids. The CDR3 bases are TGTGCCAGCAGCCCCGGGACAGGCTACGAGCAGTACTTC. Protein: CASSPGTGYEQYF.

V is TRBV23-1 and J is TRBJ2-2; D uncertain. TRBV23-1 is designated an ORF whose function remains uncertain. This CDR3 has 17 amino acids. V gave up 0 bases and J gave up 0 bases, with 11 bases separating them. This CDR3 reads CASSQSYSLTNTGELFF. The CDR3 DNA follows: TGCGCCAGCAGTCAATCGTACAGCCTTACGAACACCGGGGAGCTGTTTTTT.

This chain joins TRBV6-5 and TRBJ2-7; a possible D gene is TRBD2 (5 bases). This CDR3 region has 12 residues. V lost 5 bases, J lost 1 base, and 6 bases lay in between. Germline V gives CDR1 MNHEY, CDR2 SVGAGI. The DNA for the CDR3 is TGTGCCAGCAGTGACTATTCCTACGAGCAGTACTTC. As protein: CASSDYSYEQYF.

This clone has only one observation. CDR3 sequence: CASSYSFGTSNEQFF. The CDR3 DNA follows: TGTGCCAGCAGTTACTCCTTTGGGACTAGCAATGAGCAGTTCTTC. V gene TRBV6-5 combines with J gene TRBJ2-1; 8 bases are shared with TRBD2. This CDR3 comprises 15 residues. Looked up from germline, CDR1 is MNHEY and CDR2 is SVGAGI. Unmatched junction bases numbered 4, after V lost 0 bases and J lost 6 bases.

Turning to this clone: No DNA is shown, since the ends of the CDR3 on it are uncertain; the CDR3 is the one TCRdb lists. The chain combines TRBV28 with TRBJ2-5; the table's D call, TRBD2, was not checked against the DNA. Germline V gene lookup returns CDR1 MDHEN and CDR2 SYDVKM. The CDR3 is made up of 21 amino acids, end residues included. The CDR3 is CASSPLVGTQYFGPGTRDLYF.

J is TRBJ1-3 and V is TRBV7-2; 7 bases are a match to TRBD1. The CDR3 contains 14 residues. The ends lost 5 bases at V and 10 bases at J; junction bases unmatched: 11. The germline gives CDR1 SGHTA, CDR2 FQGNSA. In DNA, the CDR3 is TGTGCCAGCAGCCCTTTATCCGGGACAGTAACCATATATTTT. It is translated as CASSPLSGTVTIYF. The whole variable domain, filled in from reference TRBV7-2 and TRBJ1-3, reads GAGVSQSPSNKVTEKGKDVELRCDPISGHTALYWYRQSLGQGLEFLIYFQGNSAPDKSGLPSDRFSAERTGGSVSTLTIQRTQQEDSAVYLCASSPLSGTVTIYFGEGSWLTVV.

The CDR3 coding sequence is TGCAGTGCTAGACTAGAAGAGACCCAGTACTTC. It is translated as CSARLEETQYF. V and J are TRBV20-1 and TRBJ2-5; D unresolved. The germline V gene encodes CDR1 DFQATT and CDR2 SNEGSKA (reference sequence). V was shortened by 2 bases and J by 3 bases, with 4 bases between the two germline ends. The CDR3 is made up of 11 amino acids.

The chain recombines TRBV4-1 with TRBJ2-5; D is undetermined. Between the trimmed V and J ends, which lost 0 bases and 2 bases, there was a span of 7 bases. Germline V CDR1 and CDR2: MGHRA, YSYEKL. The CDR3 has 14 residues. As DNA, the CDR3 is TGCGCCAGCAGCCAAGATCCCCGGCAAGAGACCCAGTACTTC. Its protein product is CASSQDPRQETQYF.

The CDR3 reads CASSLPLTGNNYGYTF. The CDR3, as DNA: TGTGCCAGCAGCTTACCCCTTACAGGGAATAACTATGGCTACACCTTC. The J gene is TRBJ1-2, the V gene TRBV7-2; D is possibly TRBD1 (6 bases). CDR1 SGHTA and CDR2 FQGNSA come from the germline V gene. The length of the CDR3 is 16 residues. V was trimmed by 2 bases and J by 1 base, leaving 14 bases between them. Looking up the rest from reference TRBV7-2 and TRBJ1-2 gives the full variable domain: GAGVSQSPSNKVTEKGKDVELRCDPISGHTALYWYRQSLGQGLEFLIYFQGNSAPDKSGLPSDRFSAERTGGSVSTLTIQRTQQEDSAVYLCASSLPLTGNNYGYTFGSGTRLTVV.